The clone carrying this T cell receptor (beta chain) has at least ten counts. Its antigen remains unknown. This record belongs to a study of CD8 T cells in ankylosing spondylitis. Study-level points and caveats: Earlier studies detected some motif variants in reactive arthritis synovial fluid and blood. The clones that were linked to disease were reported to be significantly enriched in matched synovial fluid samples from ankylosing spondylitis patients. A TCR beta motif of eight or nine highly homologous variants seemed to mark ankylosing spondylitis blood.

Libraries for TCR beta were made by quantitative 5'-RACE with molecular barcodes. TCRdb reprocessed the 5' RACE reads via MiXCR and lists one record per CDR3 protein. Of 100,000 to 150,000 distinct CDR3 sequences listed, around 7% are singletons. Sequencing was carried out using blood, either unsorted or a sorted T cell fraction (not recorded which). The receptor's source is a male donor with ankylosing spondylitis or in good health (not recorded which).

In DNA form, the CDR3 reads TGCAGTGCTAGAGCAGCGGGACTAGGGCCGCGTGAGCAGTTCTTC. Residues: CSARAAGLGPREQFF. The chain has TRBV20-1 and TRBJ2-1; 8 nucleotides line up with TRBD2. Losses at the gene ends were 1 base for V and 9 bases for J; bases not matched to a gene: 11. The CDR3 spans 15 residues. Germline CDR1 is DFQATT and CDR2 is SNEGSKA (reference sequence).